The 19 T cell receptor beta chains given below trace back to one sample, sequenced in a study of cytomegalovirus exposure and HLA in healthy donors. Researchers ran the PCR with 60 Vbeta and 13 Jbeta primers. Clones were read by immunoSEQ multiplex PCR, and TCRdb kept only the in-frame ones, dropping some. The repertoire includes 98,000 or so clones, over 65% of them detected once, and approximately 15% sits in the top ten. What was sequenced was PBMCs. The receptors shown here come from a man aged 55-75 years in good health and CMV-seropositive.

This chain joins TRBV30 and TRBJ2-2; the match to TRBD2 covers 9 bases. Germline V gene lookup returns CDR1 GTSNPN and CDR2 SVGIG (reference sequence). After removal of 8 bases from V and 4 bases from J, the junction contained 8 bases not matched to a gene. This CDR3 is built from 14 residues. The CDR3 sequence is CAGLRGGLTGELFF. The CDR3 nucleotides read TGTGCCGGACTGCGGGGGGGCCTCACCGGGGAGCTGTTTTTT.

In its sample, this clone was seen once. The rearrangement uses TRBV29-1 and TRBJ1-2; maybe TRBD1 (5 bases). The CDR3 totals 14 residues. CDR1 and CDR2 (germline): SQVTM, ANQGSEA. V lost 6 bases and J lost 13, with 27 bases in between. CDR3 protein: CSVDPGGDGYQGTF. The CDR3 DNA is TGCAGCGTCGACCCCGGAGGGGATGGTTACCAGGGCACCTTC.

V usage is TRBV11-2 and J usage is TRBJ2-7; 11 bases match TRBD1. J gave up 4 bases and V 1 base, and 3 bases lay outside the gene matches. The CDR3 sequence is 15 residues long. Germline CDR1 reads SGHAT; CDR2 reads FQNNGV. This CDR3 reads CASSLGTGGGYEQYF. In DNA, the CDR3 is TGTGCCAGCAGCTTAGGGACAGGGGGCGGATACGAGCAGTACTTC.

This clone was recorded once. The genes are TRBV4-3 and TRBJ2-5; D might be TRBD2 (5 bases). The V end was cut by 0 bases, the J end by 5 bases, with 10 bases between. Per the germline V gene, CDR1 is LGHNA and CDR2 is YSLEER. The CDR3 covers 14 residues. In nucleotides, the CDR3 is TGCGCCAGCAGCCAAGAGTCGGGGTTGGAGACCCAGTACTTC. This translates into CASSQESGLETQYF.

The chain joins TRBV5-1 to TRBJ2-3; 7 nucleotides match TRBD2. The CDR3 is 13 residues long. Germline trimming cut 6 bases from V and 4 bases from J; bases unmatched to any gene: 5. Per germline, CDR1 SGHRS and CDR2 YFSETQ. This CDR3 is CASTLGGADTQYF. The CDR3 coding sequence is TGCGCCAGCACCCTGGGAGGGGCAGATACGCAGTATTTT.

V is TRBV21-1 and J is TRBJ2-5; the D call in the table, TRBD1, was not verified against the DNA. TRBV21-1 is labeled a pseudogene. The CDR3 totals 16 residues. This chain's CDR3 is CASSKFGQGVQETQYF. In nucleotides, the CDR3 is TGTGCCAGCAGCAAATTCGGACAGGGCGTACAAGAGACCCAGTACTTC.

This rearrangement joins TRBV7-9 to TRBJ1-6; 9 bases line up with TRBD1. With V trimmed by 5 bases and J by 8 bases, 7 bases remained unmatched. The CDR3 consists of 15 residues. Germline lookup yields CDR1 SEHNR and CDR2 FQNEAQ (reference sequence). Here the CDR3 DNA reads TGTGCCAGCAGCCCTCGTGGGACAGGGTATTCACCCCTCCACTTT. Its translation is CASSPRGTGYSPLHF. Using reference TRBV7-9 and TRBJ1-6 for the parts outside the CDR3, the full variable domain is DTGVSQNPRHKITKRGQNVTFRCDPISEHNRLYWYRQTLGQGPEFLTYFQNEAQLEKSRLLSDRFSAERPKGSFSTLEIQRTEQGDSAMYLCASSPRGTGYSPLHFGNGTRLTVT.

This clone has a handful of counts. The J gene is TRBJ2-1, the V gene TRBV7-8; the D gene is possibly TRBD1 (5 bases). CDR1 SGHVS and CDR2 FQNEAQ come from the germline V gene. The V end lost 5 bases, the J end lost 1 base, and 12 bases lay between the germline ends. This CDR3 is built from 15 residues. The CDR3, as DNA: TGTGCCAGCAGCGGCGCAGGGTTTTCCTACAATGAGCAGTTCTTC. This gives the protein CASSGAGFSYNEQFF.

V usage is TRBV11-2 and J usage is TRBJ2-1, with D hard to call. The V gene lost 5 bases and the J gene lost 15 bases, with 17 bases spanning the gap. CDR1 is SGHAT and CDR2 is FQNNGV in the germline V gene. This CDR3 spans 12 amino acids. The CDR3 is CASSPRSNLWFF. As DNA, the CDR3 is TGTGCCAGCAGCCCCCGGTCTAACCTATGGTTCTTC.

The chain combines TRBV5-5 with TRBJ2-3; 16 nucleotides line up with TRBD2. Germline V CDR1 and CDR2: SGHKS, YYEKEE (reference sequence). CDR3 length equals 18 residues. V lost 4 bases and J lost 4; bases outside the gene matches: 9. The CDR3 DNA sequence: TGTGCCAGCAGCATCGGGACTAGCGGGGGGGCGGGTCCAGATACGCAGTATTTT. Translating gives CASSIGTSGGAGPDTQYF.

This clone was seen only a few times. The chain recombines TRBV4-1 with TRBJ1-5; D gene unclear. The CDR3 extends over 17 amino acids. From germline, CDR1 is MGHRA and CDR2 YSYEKL. Trimming removed 0 bases from V and 2 bases from J, with 14 bases in between. Here the CDR3 DNA reads TGCGCCAGCAGCCAAGAAGGGAGTATGAGGGGCAATCAGCCCCAGCATTTT. Its protein is CASSQEGSMRGNQPQHF.

The rearrangement links TRBV5-4 to TRBJ1-6; D gene ambiguous. The germline V gene has CDR1 SGHNT and CDR2 YYREEE (reference sequence). The CDR3 sequence is 16 residues long. Trimming stripped 0 bases from V and 0 bases from J, with 7 bases between. The CDR3 sequence is CASSLGGSSYNSPLHF. CDR3 bases: TGTGCCAGCAGCTTGGGCGGGAGCTCCTATAATTCACCCCTCCACTTT. The full variable domain, rest sourced from reference TRBV5-4 and TRBJ1-6, is ETGVTQSPTHLIKTRGQQVTLRCSSQSGHNTVSWYQQALGQGPQFIFQYYREEENGRGNFPPRFSGLQFPNYSSELNVNALELDDSALYLCASSLGGSSYNSPLHFGNGTRLTVT.

The chain recombines TRBV7-9 with TRBJ2-5; D remains ambiguous. The CDR3 contains 14 residues. V was trimmed by 4 bases and J by 3 bases, leaving 12 bases between them. Germline CDR1 SEHNR, CDR2 FQNEAQ (reference sequence). Here the CDR3 DNA reads TGTGCCAGCAGCTCGTTGGGCGCTAAAGAGACCCAGTACTTC. This translates into CASSSLGAKETQYF.

The chain recombines TRBV28 with TRBJ2-7; 10 nucleotides line up with TRBD2. CDR1 and CDR2 (germline): MDHEN, SYDVKM. V lost 7 bases to trimming and J lost 2 bases; unmatched junction nucleotides: 8. The CDR3 spans 15 residues. The CDR3 loop reads CASTSVAGGPYEQYF. Here the CDR3 DNA reads TGTGCCAGCACATCGGTAGCGGGGGGCCCCTACGAGCAGTACTTC.

In this sample, this clone turned up a few times. The chain is built from TRBV6-4 and TRBJ1-6; TRBD1 matches at 8 bases. V shed 6 bases and J 7 bases; nucleotides not matched to a gene: 5. Germline V gene lookup returns CDR1 MRHNA and CDR2 SNTAGT. The CDR3 covers 14 residues. The CDR3 here is CASRGQGLNSPLHF. The CDR3 bases are TGTGCCAGCAGAGGACAGGGTTTAAATTCACCCCTCCACTTT.

This rearrangement joins TRBV27 to TRBJ2-7, with 10 bases matching TRBD1. Unmatched junction bases numbered 16, after V lost 3 bases and J lost 5 bases. In germline, CDR1 is MNHEY, CDR2 SMNVEV (reference sequence). This CDR3 has 18 amino acids. Written as DNA, the CDR3 is TGTGCCAGCAGTTTCCGGTCCGTTGGTGGGGACAGGGGCGACGAGCAGTACTTC. It codes for CASSFRSVGGDRGDEQYF.

This clone was seen just once. The chain carries TRBV27 and TRBJ1-5; D unresolved. This CDR3 region has 15 residues. Germline V gene lookup returns CDR1 MNHEY and CDR2 SMNVEV (reference sequence). V was clipped by 0 bases and J by 1 base, with 7 bases between them. As DNA, the CDR3 is TGTGCCAGCAGTTTATCCCCGGGGAGCAATCAGCCCCAGCATTTT. Its translation is CASSLSPGSNQPQHF.

The rearrangement joins TRBV28 to TRBJ1-6, with 8 nucleotides matching TRBD1. Unmatched junction bases numbered 15, after V lost 5 bases and J lost 15 bases. Germline loops: CDR1 MDHEN, CDR2 SYDVKM. The CDR3 length is 15 residues. The CDR3 nucleotides read TGTGCCAGCAGTCCTACGGACAGGGTAAATGAACACCTCCACTTT. It is translated as CASSPTDRVNEHLHF.

The rearrangement uses TRBV4-1 and TRBJ2-2, with a possible D match to TRBD1 (6 bases). Trimming stripped 4 bases from V and 0 bases from J, with 12 bases between. The V gene's germline CDR1 is MGHRA and CDR2 YSYEKL. The CDR3 has 16 residues. The CDR3 DNA reads as TGCGCCAGCAGCCTTAGGACAGACGCGAACACCGGGGAGCTGTTTTTT. As protein: CASSLRTDANTGELFF.